Listed here are 2 T cell receptor beta chains from one sample, sequenced in a study of blood T cell repertoires in COVID-19. Profiled with immunoSEQ multiplex PCR; TCRdb holds only in-frame clones, not every one. The profile covers around 220,000 clones, with around 82% appearing a single time and under 5.5% taken by the ten largest. The sample comprised peripheral blood. The origin of the receptors is a woman aged 80 or older with active or convalescent COVID-19.

Worth noting for this clone: Compared with germline, one end of the junction differs, possibly owing to a read error. The chain combines TRBV12-3 or TRBV12-4 with TRBJ2-1; the D gene is possibly TRBD2 (5 bases). The CDR3 sequence is 13 residues long. In DNA form, the CDR3 reads TGCGCCTCCGGGGTCGCCTCCTACAATGAGCAGTTCTTC. Amino acids: CASGVASYNEQFF.

The J gene is TRBJ2-4, the V gene TRBV27; D remains ambiguous. This CDR3 is 15 amino acids long. V lost 5 bases, J lost 4 bases, and 15 bases lay in between. Germline CDR1 MNHEY, CDR2 SMNVEV (reference sequence). For the CDR3, the DNA is TGTGCCAGCAGTGTCCAATTGGGCGTGAAAAACATTCAGTACTTC. It specifies CASSVQLGVKNIQYF.